Listed here is a single T cell receptor (beta chain). The source of the sample is a study of blood T cells in healthy people across ages. For the second PCR, which ran for 7 to 11 cycles, a sample-barcoded 5' primer and a J-beta primer mix were used. In TCRdb, the 5' RACE reads were re-called with MiXCR into one record per CDR3 protein. The profile covers hundreds of thousands of distinct CDR3 sequences, with over 40% appearing a single time and about 13% taken by the ten largest. This CDR3 region has 14 residues. Germline lookup yields CDR1 SEHNR and CDR2 FQNEAQ (reference sequence). V was pared by 2 bases and J by 2 bases, with 6 bases between.

Specimen: blood. This clonotype was obtained from a woman of 80 years or more in good health. The chain joins TRBV7-9 to TRBJ1-4; D remains ambiguous. The CDR3 here is CASSLKATNEKLFF. CDR3 sequence (DNA): TGTGCCAGCAGCTTAAAGGCCACTAATGAAAAACTGTTTTTT.